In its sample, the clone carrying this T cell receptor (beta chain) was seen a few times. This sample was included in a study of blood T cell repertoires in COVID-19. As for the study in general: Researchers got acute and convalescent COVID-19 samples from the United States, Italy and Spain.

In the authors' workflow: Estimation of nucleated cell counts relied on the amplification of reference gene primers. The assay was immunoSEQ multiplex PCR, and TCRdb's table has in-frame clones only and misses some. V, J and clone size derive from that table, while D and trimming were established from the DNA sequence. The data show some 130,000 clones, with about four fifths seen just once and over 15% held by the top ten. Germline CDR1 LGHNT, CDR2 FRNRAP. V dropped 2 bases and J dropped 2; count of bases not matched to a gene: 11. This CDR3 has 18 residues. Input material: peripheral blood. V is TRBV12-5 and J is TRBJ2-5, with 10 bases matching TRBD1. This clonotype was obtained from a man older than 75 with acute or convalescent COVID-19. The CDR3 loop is CASGLLELDRGRQETQYF. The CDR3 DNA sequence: TGTGCTAGTGGTTTGCTCGAGCTCGACAGGGGGCGGCAAGAGACCCAGTACTTC.